One T cell receptor (beta chain) is described in this entry. This entry is derived from a study of T-cell memory formation after mild COVID-19. Study-wide background: Clusters were largely donor specific.

The ends were cut back, 0 bases at V and 2 bases at J, with 10 bases in the middle. From germline, CDR1 is DFQATT and CDR2 SNEGSKA (reference sequence). The CDR3 spans 14 residues. Libraries for TCRalpha and TCRbeta carried sample barcodes and unique molecular identifiers via 5'RACE. Using its own MiXCR run on the 5' RACE reads, TCRdb lists one record per CDR3 protein. Of fewer than 600,000 distinct CDR3 sequences in the sample, about 22% were seen once. The clonotype originates from an adult woman who had mild COVID-19 (a few samples of this study predate the infection). Cell type and time point are not known. This chain joins TRBV20-1 and TRBJ2-5, with no clear D. Sequencing input: PBMCs or a T cell subset sorted from them (not recorded which). The CDR3 loop reads CSARDGSVQETQYF. DNA for the CDR3: TGCAGTGCTAGAGATGGGTCAGTTCAAGAGACCCAGTACTTC.